This TCR beta chain was sequenced during a study of T cell repertoires in cytomegalovirus infection. Whole-study context: Both CMV infection and a matching HLA type were indicated by public TCR beta signatures. Study observations and caveats: Across the ex vivo response, the dominant clonotypes were HLA-C-restricted CMV-specific TCR beta clonotypes. Totalled public TCR beta family frequency picked out people who carried CMV plus the relevant HLA.

This clonotype was observed a handful of times. Antigen: not known. In germline, CDR1 is LNHDA, CDR2 SQIVND (reference sequence). The length of the CDR3 is 17 residues. With V trimmed by 5 bases and J by 1 base, 13 bases remained unmatched. Each CDR3 protein gets one entry after TCRdb re-called the reads with MiXCR. The sample holds roughly 990,000 distinct CDR3 sequences, roughly 31% seen once. The starting material was cultured CD8+ T cells from PBMCs, obtained from culture after CMV antigen stimulation. V and J are TRBV19 and TRBJ2-5, with 7 nucleotides matching TRBD1. The receptor was derived from a human donor in good health (CMV status not recorded). Some clones in this sample may be carry-over from other donors' samples. DNA for the CDR3: TGTGCCAGTAGTCCACAGGGGCCGTACGCCGCCCAAGAGACCCAGTACTTC. Its translation: CASSPQGPYAAQETQYF.